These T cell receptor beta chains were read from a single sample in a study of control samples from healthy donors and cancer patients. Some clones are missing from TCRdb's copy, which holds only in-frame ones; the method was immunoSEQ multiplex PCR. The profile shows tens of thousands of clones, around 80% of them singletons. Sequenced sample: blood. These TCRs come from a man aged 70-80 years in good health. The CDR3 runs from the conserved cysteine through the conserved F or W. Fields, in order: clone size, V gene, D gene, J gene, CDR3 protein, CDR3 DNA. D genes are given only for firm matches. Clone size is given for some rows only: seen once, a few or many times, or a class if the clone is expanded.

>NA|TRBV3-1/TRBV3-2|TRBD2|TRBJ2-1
CASGTSGYNEQFF
TGTGCCAGCGGGACTAGCGGATACAATGAGCAGTTCTTC
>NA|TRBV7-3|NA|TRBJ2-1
CASSLTGVYNEQFF
TGTGCCAGCAGCTTAACGGGTGTGTACAATGAGCAGTTCTTC
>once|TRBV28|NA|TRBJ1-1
CASSSPSFNTEAFF
TGTGCCAGCAGTTCGCCCAGTTTCAACACTGAAGCTTTCTTT
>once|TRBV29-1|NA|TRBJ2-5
CSVGTARGETQYF
TGCAGCGTTGGGACAGCCCGGGGGGAGACCCAGTACTTC
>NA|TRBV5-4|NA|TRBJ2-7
CASSLGLGGRSYEQYF
TGTGCCAGCAGCTTGGGGTTGGGGGGTCGCTCCTACGAGCAGTACTTC
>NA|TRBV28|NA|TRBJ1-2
CANLPRGGYGYTF
TGTGCCAATCTACCCAGGGGCGGCTATGGCTACACCTTC
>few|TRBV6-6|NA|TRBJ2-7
CASSYHQTSYEQYF
TGTGCCAGCAGTTATCACCAAACCTCCTACGAGCAGTACTTC
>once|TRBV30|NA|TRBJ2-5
CAWSWGLQETQYF
TGTGCCTGGAGCTGGGGGCTTCAAGAGACCCAGTACTTC
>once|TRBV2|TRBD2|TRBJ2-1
CASRSLAGAYNEQFF
TGTGCCAGCAGGTCACTAGCGGGAGCCTACAATGAGCAGTTCTTC
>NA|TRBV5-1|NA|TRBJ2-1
CASSLSGTGWDEQFF
TGCGCCAGCAGCTTGAGTGGTACAGGGTGGGATGAGCAGTTCTTC
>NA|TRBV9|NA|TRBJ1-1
CASSVGVGSTEAFF
TGTGCCAGCAGCGTAGGCGTTGGGAGCACTGAAGCTTTCTTT
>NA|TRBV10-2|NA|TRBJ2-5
CASSDPGMTGAETQYF
TGCGCCAGCAGTGATCCGGGAATGACCGGAGCGGAGACCCAGTACTTC